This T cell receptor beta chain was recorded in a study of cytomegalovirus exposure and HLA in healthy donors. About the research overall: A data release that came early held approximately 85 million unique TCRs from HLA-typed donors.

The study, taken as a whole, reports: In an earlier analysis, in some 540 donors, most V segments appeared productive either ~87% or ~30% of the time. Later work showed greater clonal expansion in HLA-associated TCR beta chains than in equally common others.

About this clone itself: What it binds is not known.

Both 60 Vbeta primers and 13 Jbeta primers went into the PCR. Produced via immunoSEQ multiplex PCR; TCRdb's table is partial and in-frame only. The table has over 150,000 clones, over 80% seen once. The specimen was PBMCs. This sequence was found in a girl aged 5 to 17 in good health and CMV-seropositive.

The CDR3 DNA sequence: TGTGCCAGTACCATGGGGAGCACTGAAGCTTTCTTT. Translation gives CASTMGSTEAFF. This chain links TRBV19 with TRBJ1-1; D not certain. Trimming took off 7 bases at V and 4 bases at J, with 10 bases between the two ends. The CDR3 totals 12 residues. CDR1 and CDR2 (germline): LNHDA, SQIVND (reference sequence). Filled out from reference TRBV19 and TRBJ1-1, the complete variable domain reads DGGITQSPKYLFRKEGQNVTLSCEQNLNHDAMYWYRQDPGQGLRLIYYSQIVNDFQKGDIAEGYSVSREKKESFPLTVTSAQKNPTAFYLCASTMGSTEAFFGQGTRLTVV.